These 26 T cell receptor beta chains came from one sample sequenced in a study of cytomegalovirus exposure and HLA in healthy donors. PCR involved 60 Vbeta and 13 Jbeta primers. Repertoires were generated with immunoSEQ multiplex PCR, while TCRdb's copy carries only in-frame clones and drops some. The sample features more than 55,000 clones, with 5% in its top ten. The sample was PBMCs. All receptors derive from a woman aged 40 to 49 in good health and CMV-seropositive.

The CDR3 nucleotides read TGTGCCAGCAGCCTACCAGGGGTTAGCACAGATACGCAGTATTTT. This codes for CASSLPGVSTDTQYF. This chain links TRBV7-9 with TRBJ2-3; D is perhaps TRBD1 (6 bases). CDR1 and CDR2 from the germline V gene are SEHNR and FQNEAQ (reference sequence). V lost 5 bases, J lost 0 bases, and 12 bases lay in between. The CDR3 sequence is 15 residues long.

V is TRBV19 and J is TRBJ1-5; 9 bases are a match to TRBD1. The CDR3 length is 16 residues. V lost 7 bases, J lost 6 bases, and 13 bases stayed unmatched. Germline V lookup: CDR1 LNHDA, CDR2 SQIVND (reference sequence). The CDR3 sequence: CASTIRRGQGGQPQHF. CDR3 DNA: TGTGCCAGTACCATCAGGAGGGGACAGGGCGGTCAGCCCCAGCATTTT.

The CDR3 protein is CASRHLADETDTQYF. CDR3 in DNA: TGTGCCAGCAGGCATCTAGCGGATGAGACAGATACGCAGTATTTT. V is TRBV6-6 and J is TRBJ2-3; 7 positions agree with TRBD2. This CDR3 is 15 amino acids long. CDR1 is MNHNY and CDR2 is SVGAGI in the germline V gene (reference sequence). V shed 6 bases, J shed 3 bases, and the junction held 9 bases outside the gene matches.

The chain recombines TRBV7-2 with TRBJ1-2; 7 bases match TRBD1. Germline CDR1 and CDR2: SGHTA and FQGNSA. The CDR3 contains 16 residues. Trimming cost V 1 base and J 2 bases; bases outside gene matches: 7. The CDR3 bases are TGTGCCAGCAGCTTAGTCGAGGGGGCGCGGAACTATGGCTACACCTTC. Protein sequence: CASSLVEGARNYGYTF.

CDR3 residues: CASSPRRAGSNTQYF. CDR3 sequence (DNA): TGTGCCAGCAGCCCCCGGCGGGCGGGGTCAAATACGCAGTATTTT. The chain carries TRBV7-8 and TRBJ2-3; TRBD2 is a possible D gene (6 bases). With 5 bases removed from V and 7 bases from J, the gap between germline ends came to 19 bases. The CDR3 is 15 amino acids. The V gene's germline CDR1 is SGHVS and CDR2 FQNEAQ.

The gene calls are TRBV19 and TRBJ1-1; D gene ambiguous. Germline CDR1 and CDR2: LNHDA and SQIVND (reference sequence). V gave up 0 bases and J gave up 1 base, with 6 bases separating them. There are 14 residues in the CDR3. CDR3 in DNA: TGTGCCAGTAGTATAGACCCATCGAACACTGAAGCTTTCTTT. It yields the protein CASSIDPSNTEAFF.

The CDR3 bases are TGTGCCAGAAGCTTGCGGCACAGGCGACAGCCCATGAACACTGAAGCTTTCTTT. Translation: CARSLRHRRQPMNTEAFF. V usage is TRBV5-3 and J usage is TRBJ1-1; D might be TRBD1 (5 bases). TRBV5-3 is an ORF; its function is uncertain. Trimming removed 1 base at V and 0 bases at J, with 19 bases between. This CDR3 is 18 amino acids long.

The rearrangement uses TRBV21-1 and TRBJ1-6; the table's D call of TRBD1 was not tested on the DNA. TRBV21-1 is assigned pseudogene status. This CDR3 is built from 20 residues. The DNA of the CDR3 is TGTGCCAGCAGCAAAGCGCTTTTGGGCACGCTGAGCTCCTATAATTCACCCCTCCACTTT. The encoded protein is CASSKALLGTLSSYNSPLHF.

The chain carries TRBV5-1 and TRBJ2-1, with 7 bases that match TRBD2. The CDR3 runs to 15 residues. The V and J ends lost 6 bases and 0 bases, in that order; junction bases with no gene match: 6. Germline CDR1 is SGHRS and CDR2 is YFSETQ. Here the CDR3 DNA reads TGCGCCAGCAACAAAGAGCGGGACTCCTACAATGAGCAGTTCTTC. It translates to CASNKERDSYNEQFF.

V is TRBV9 and J is TRBJ2-1, with D possibly matching TRBD1 (6 bases). Germline CDR1 SGDLS, CDR2 YYNGEE. The V and J ends lost 3 bases and 5 bases respectively, with 12 bases between them. CDR3 size: 14 residues. The CDR3 DNA sequence: TGTGCCAGCAGCGCGAGACAGGTCGACAATGAGCAGTTCTTC. The encoded protein is CASSARQVDNEQFF.

The chain is built from TRBV19 and TRBJ1-1, with no clear D. The CDR3 runs to 13 residues. V was shortened by 6 bases and J by 1 base, with 9 bases between the two germline ends. Germline V gives CDR1 LNHDA, CDR2 SQIVND (reference sequence). CDR3 residues: CASSRFSNTEAFF. In DNA, the CDR3 is TGTGCCAGTAGCAGGTTCTCGAACACTGAAGCTTTCTTT.

This chain links TRBV11-3 with TRBJ2-2; 10 bases fit TRBD2. Unmatched junction bases numbered 1, after V lost 1 base and J lost 2 bases. Germline V gives CDR1 SGHNT, CDR2 YENEEA. The CDR3 spans 16 residues. CDR3 in amino acids: CASSLALAGNTGELFF. CDR3 bases: TGTGCCAGCAGCTTAGCACTAGCGGGAAACACCGGGGAGCTGTTTTTT. Drawing the rest from reference TRBV11-3 and TRBJ2-2, the complete variable domain is EAGVVQSPRYKIIEKKQPVAFWCNPISGHNTLYWYLQNLGQGPELLIRYENEEAVDDSQLPKDRFSAERLKGVDSTLKIQPAELGDSAVYLCASSLALAGNTGELFFGEGSRLTVL.

The chain recombines TRBV9 with TRBJ2-4; 7 bases match TRBD1. This CDR3 contains 14 residues. Looked up from germline, CDR1 is SGDLS and CDR2 is YYNGEE. V was clipped by 0 bases and J by 6 bases; unmatched bases: 3. The CDR3 DNA follows: TGTGCCAGCAGCGTAGGGGGACAGAGAAACATTCAGTACTTC. Encoded protein: CASSVGGQRNIQYF.

The rearrangement uses TRBV4-1 and TRBJ2-2, with 11 bases matching TRBD2. The CDR3 is 14 residues long. Germline CDR1 is MGHRA and CDR2 is YSYEKL. V lost 5 bases and J lost 6; bases outside the gene matches: 2. This CDR3 reads CASSLAGGPGELFF. CDR3 DNA: TGCGCCAGCAGCTTAGCGGGAGGGCCCGGGGAGCTGTTTTTT.

The CDR3 DNA sequence: TGTGCCAGCACGGGACATCGGAACACCGGGGAGCTGTTTTTT. Translated: CASTGHRNTGELFF. The chain is built from TRBV7-2 and TRBJ2-2; D might be TRBD1 (6 bases). Germline loops: CDR1 SGHTA, CDR2 FQGNSA. This CDR3 comprises 14 residues. Trimming removed 7 bases from V and 1 base from J, with 10 bases in between.

The genes are TRBV7-9 and TRBJ2-5; D gene ambiguous. V lost 0 bases, J lost 2 bases, and 10 bases lay in between. The CDR3 length is 15 residues. Germline loops: CDR1 SEHNR, CDR2 FQNEAQ (reference sequence). CDR3 coding DNA: TGTGCCAGCAGCTTAGCGCGCCATGTACAAGAGACCCAGTACTTC. Its translation is CASSLARHVQETQYF.

Here the CDR3 DNA reads TGTGCCAGCAGCTTAACAGGGGGCAGTGGCTCACCCCTCCACTTT. Protein sequence: CASSLTGGSGSPLHF. The chain has TRBV11-2 and TRBJ1-6; TRBD1 matches 9 bases. Trimming took 2 bases from V and 10 from J; bases not matched to a gene: 6. The CDR3 extends over 15 amino acids. Germline V CDR1 and CDR2: SGHAT, FQNNGV.

The V call is TRBV28, the J call TRBJ2-2; TRBD2 matches at 8 bases. V lost 3 bases, J lost 6 bases, and 6 bases stayed unmatched. Germline CDR1 MDHEN, CDR2 SYDVKM. The CDR3 sequence is 15 residues long. The CDR3 nucleotides read TGTGCCAGCAGTTTGTACGGGAGGGCCGCCGGGGAGCTGTTTTTT. Amino acids: CASSLYGRAAGELFF.

CDR3 sequence (DNA): TGTGCCAGCAGCTTACAGGGTATGGACACTGAAGCTTTCTTT. Its translation is CASSLQGMDTEAFF. The chain combines TRBV7-2 with TRBJ1-1; tentative D call: TRBD1 (5 bases). V was cut by 2 bases and J by 3 bases, with 10 bases left in between. Germline-derived CDR1 and CDR2 are SGHTA and FQGNSA. CDR3 size: 14 residues.

The rearrangement uses TRBV6-1 and TRBJ1-1; TRBD1 is a possible D gene (5 bases). Trimming pared 3 bases from V and 1 base from J, leaving 12 bases between. Looked up from germline, CDR1 is MNHNS and CDR2 is SASEGT. The CDR3 loop spans 15 amino acids. This chain's CDR3 is CASSDFGDSNTEAFF. The DNA for the CDR3 is TGTGCCAGCAGTGATTTTGGGGACTCGAACACTGAAGCTTTCTTT.

The chain is built from TRBV27 and TRBJ2-7, with a tentative D call TRBD1 (5 bases). This CDR3 is 15 amino acids long. Trimming left V 5 bases short and J 0 bases short, with 14 bases between. Germline CDR1 reads MNHEY; CDR2 reads SMNVEV (reference sequence). DNA for the CDR3: TGTGCCAGCAGTCTCAGGGCGATTAGCTCCTACGAGCAGTACTTC. This sequence encodes CASSLRAISSYEQYF.

The chain is built from TRBV14 and TRBJ2-7; 15 bases agree with TRBD2. Germline assignment: CDR1 SGHDN and CDR2 FVKESK. V was pared by 4 bases and J by 2 bases, with 12 bases of the junction left unmatched. This CDR3 contains 19 residues. CDR3 nucleotides: TGTGCCAGCAGCCGACTGGGACTAGCGGGAGGTCACCATCCCTACGAGCAGTACTTC. Amino acids: CASSRLGLAGGHHPYEQYF.

The V and J genes are TRBV5-1 and TRBJ2-7, with 10 bases that match TRBD1. This CDR3 is 16 amino acids long. Per germline, CDR1 SGHRS and CDR2 YFSETQ. The V segment lost 4 bases and the J segment 3 bases; nucleotides outside the gene matches: 10. CDR3: CASSLDTRDRGYEQYF. The DNA of the CDR3 is TGCGCCAGCAGCCTGGACACCCGGGACAGGGGCTACGAGCAGTACTTC.

The chain uses TRBV6-5 and TRBJ2-7; 9 positions agree with TRBD1. Germline CDR1 and CDR2: MNHEY and SVGAGI. The CDR3 consists of 14 residues. The junction had 6 bases not matched to a gene; V was cut back by 7 bases and J by 2 bases. CDR3: CASKMGTGTYEQYF. The CDR3 DNA follows: TGTGCCAGCAAAATGGGGACAGGGACCTACGAGCAGTACTTC.

The gene calls are TRBV12-5 and TRBJ1-1, with 8 bases that match TRBD1. The CDR3 is 15 amino acids. With 1 base clipped from V and 7 bases from J, the junction kept 8 bases outside the gene matches. Germline V lookup: CDR1 LGHNT, CDR2 FRNRAP. The CDR3 coding sequence is TGTGCTAGTGGTTTGGAAGGACAGGGTCGGTATGAAGCTTTCTTT. Translating it yields CASGLEGQGRYEAFF.

This chain connects TRBV19 to TRBJ2-2; D unclear. The ends were cut back, 0 bases at V and 5 bases at J, with 7 bases in the middle. CDR1 LNHDA and CDR2 SQIVND come from the germline V gene (reference sequence). CDR3 length equals 14 residues. CDR3 DNA: TGTGCCAGTAGTATAGACTCGCAGACCGGGGAGCTGTTTTTT. Encoded protein: CASSIDSQTGELFF.